This TCR beta chain was obtained from a study of blood T cell repertoires in COVID-19. Study at large: T cells, B-cell-depleted T cells, or PBMCs supplied cDNA or gDNA.

The CDR3 runs to 16 residues. From germline, CDR1 is MNHEY and CDR2 SVGAGI. The V and J ends lost 3 bases and 3 bases, in that order; junction bases with no gene match: 6. The assay was immunoSEQ multiplex PCR, and TCRdb's table has in-frame clones only and misses some. The sample lists approximately 70,000 clones, 86% occurring once. V gene TRBV6-5 combines with J gene TRBJ1-4; 8 bases line up with TRBD1. The clonotype was recovered from a man in his 70s with active COVID-19. The specimen sequenced was peripheral blood. CDR3 residues: CASSYGQGASNEKLFF. CDR3 coding DNA: TGTGCCAGCAGTTATGGGCAGGGGGCTTCTAATGAAAAACTGTTTTTT.